The 2 T cell receptor beta chains given below trace back to one sample, sequenced in a study of response to subunit inactivated influenza vaccine. TCRdb analysed the RT-PCR reads with MiXCR anew, one entry per CDR3 protein. Among fewer than 700,000 distinct CDR3 sequences listed, about an eighth were seen once. Sequenced here: PBMCs from blood, sampled more than 35 days after vaccination. Receptors were obtained from a man between 50 and 59 years old who received an inactivated influenza vaccine.

The table lists this clonotype with a few counts. The V gene is TRBV7-9, the J gene TRBJ2-1; TRBD2 matches 8 bases. The length of the CDR3 is 16 residues. Germline lookup yields CDR1 SEHNR and CDR2 FQNEAQ (reference sequence). The ends lost 6 bases at V and 0 bases at J; junction bases unmatched: 7. CDR3: CASRTSRGGSYNEQFF. CDR3 coding DNA: TGTGCCAGCAGAACGAGTCGGGGGGGCTCCTACAATGAGCAGTTCTTC.

The rearrangement links TRBV7-9 to TRBJ2-3; 7 bases align to TRBD2. Germline lookup yields CDR1 SEHNR and CDR2 FQNEAQ (reference sequence). This CDR3 region has 16 residues. J was trimmed by 6 bases and V by 5 bases; bases with no gene match: 14. The DNA for the CDR3 is TGTGCCAGCAGCCTCACTCTGGCGGGAGTTTCGGATACGCAGTATTTT. Its translation: CASSLTLAGVSDTQYF.